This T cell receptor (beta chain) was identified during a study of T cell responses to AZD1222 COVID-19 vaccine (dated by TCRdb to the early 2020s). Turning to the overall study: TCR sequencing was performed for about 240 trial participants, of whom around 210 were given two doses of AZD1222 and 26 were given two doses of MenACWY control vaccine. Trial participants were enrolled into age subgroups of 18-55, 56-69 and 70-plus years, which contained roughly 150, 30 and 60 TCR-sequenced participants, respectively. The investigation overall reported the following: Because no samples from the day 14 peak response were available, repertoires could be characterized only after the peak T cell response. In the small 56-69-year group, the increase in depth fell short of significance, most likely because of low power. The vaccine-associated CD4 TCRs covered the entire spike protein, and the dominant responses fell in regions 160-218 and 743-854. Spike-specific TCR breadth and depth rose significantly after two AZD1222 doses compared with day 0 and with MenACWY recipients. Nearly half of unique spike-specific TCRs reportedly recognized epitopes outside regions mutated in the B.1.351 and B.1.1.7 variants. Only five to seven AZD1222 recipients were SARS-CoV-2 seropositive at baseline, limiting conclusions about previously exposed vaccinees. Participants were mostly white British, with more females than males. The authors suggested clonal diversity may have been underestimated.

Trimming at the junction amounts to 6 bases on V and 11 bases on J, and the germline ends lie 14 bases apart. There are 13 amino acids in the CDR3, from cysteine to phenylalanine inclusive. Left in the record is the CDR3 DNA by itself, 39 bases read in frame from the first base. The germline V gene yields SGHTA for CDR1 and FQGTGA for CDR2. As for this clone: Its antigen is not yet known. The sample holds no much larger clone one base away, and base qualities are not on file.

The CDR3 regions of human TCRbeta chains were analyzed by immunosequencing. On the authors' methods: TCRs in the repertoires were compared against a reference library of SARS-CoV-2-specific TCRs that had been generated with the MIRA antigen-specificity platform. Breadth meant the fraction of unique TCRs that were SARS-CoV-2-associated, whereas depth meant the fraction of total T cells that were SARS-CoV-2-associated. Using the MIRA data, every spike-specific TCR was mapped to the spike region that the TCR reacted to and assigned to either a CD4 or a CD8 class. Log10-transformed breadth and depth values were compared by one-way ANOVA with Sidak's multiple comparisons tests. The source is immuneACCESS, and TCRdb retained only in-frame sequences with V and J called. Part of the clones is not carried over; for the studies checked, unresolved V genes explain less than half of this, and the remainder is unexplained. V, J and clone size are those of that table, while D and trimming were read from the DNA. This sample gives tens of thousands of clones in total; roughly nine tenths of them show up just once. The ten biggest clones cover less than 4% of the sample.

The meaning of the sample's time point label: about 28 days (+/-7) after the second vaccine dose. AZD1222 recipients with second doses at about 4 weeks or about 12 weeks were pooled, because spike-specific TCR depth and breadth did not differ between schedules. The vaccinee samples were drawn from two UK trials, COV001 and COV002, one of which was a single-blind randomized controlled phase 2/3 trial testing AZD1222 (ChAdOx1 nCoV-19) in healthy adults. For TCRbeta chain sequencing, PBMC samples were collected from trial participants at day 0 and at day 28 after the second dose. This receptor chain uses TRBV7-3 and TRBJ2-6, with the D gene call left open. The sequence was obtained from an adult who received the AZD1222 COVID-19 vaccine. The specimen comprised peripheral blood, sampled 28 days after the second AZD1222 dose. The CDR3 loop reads CASSVDGSDVLTF. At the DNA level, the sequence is TGTGCCAGCAGTGTGGACGGGTCCGACGTCCTGACTTTC.